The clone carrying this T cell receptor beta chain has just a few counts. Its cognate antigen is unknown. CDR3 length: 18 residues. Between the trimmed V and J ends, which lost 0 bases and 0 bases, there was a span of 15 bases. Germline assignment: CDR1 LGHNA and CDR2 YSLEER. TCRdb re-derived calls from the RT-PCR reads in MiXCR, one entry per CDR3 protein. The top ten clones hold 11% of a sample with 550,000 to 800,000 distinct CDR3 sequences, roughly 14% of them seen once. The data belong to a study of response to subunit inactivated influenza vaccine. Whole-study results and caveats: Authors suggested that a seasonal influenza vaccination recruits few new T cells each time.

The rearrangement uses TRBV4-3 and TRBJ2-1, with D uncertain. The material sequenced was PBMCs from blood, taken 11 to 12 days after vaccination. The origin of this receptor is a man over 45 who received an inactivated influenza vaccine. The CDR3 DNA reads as TGCGCCAGCAGCCAAGATGTCGGCCTACCGAGCTCCTACAATGAGCAGTTCTTC. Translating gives CASSQDVGLPSSYNEQFF.